The 28 T cell receptor beta chains listed next were all sequenced from one sample in a study of blood T cell repertoires in COVID-19. The table came from immunoSEQ multiplex PCR; TCRdb's copy has only in-frame clones and leaves some out. The sample lists under 300,000 clones, approximately 83% seen once, with approximately 2% in the top ten. Source material: PBMCs or T cells enriched from blood (not recorded which). The receptor set was obtained from a woman aged 45-65 years who had recovered from COVID-19.

This chain connects TRBV2 to TRBJ1-1; D is ambiguous. V gave up 6 bases and J gave up 7 bases, with 12 bases separating them. CDR1 is SNHLY, CDR2 FYNNEI, per germline. This CDR3 region has 12 residues. CDR3 nucleotide sequence: TGTGCCAGCAGGGCGGTGGCGGGTGAAGCTTTCTTT. This codes for CASRAVAGEAFF.

This sequence joins TRBV6-5 and TRBJ1-1; D unresolved. V was trimmed by 6 bases and J by 0 bases, leaving 5 bases between them. Germline CDR1 and CDR2: MNHEY and SVGAGI. The CDR3 consists of 12 residues. CDR3 DNA: TGTGCCAGCAGCCACATGAACACTGAAGCTTTCTTT. Translated, it gives CASSHMNTEAFF.

V is TRBV19 and J is TRBJ1-1; TRBD1 matches at 8 bases. The CDR3 length is 13 residues. Losses at the gene ends were 7 bases for V and 5 bases for J; bases not matched to a gene: 6. Looked up from germline, CDR1 is LNHDA and CDR2 is SQIVND (reference sequence). DNA for the CDR3: TGTGCCAGTACAGACAGGGGAAAAACTGAAGCTTTCTTT. Translating gives CASTDRGKTEAFF.

V is TRBV24-1 and J is TRBJ1-5, with a possible D match to TRBD1 (6 bases). The CDR3 totals 12 residues. The germline CDR1 and CDR2 sequences are KGHDR and SFDVKD. With 1 base removed from V and 13 bases from J, the gap between germline ends came to 10 bases. Written as DNA, the CDR3 is TGTGCCACCAGTGATTTTGGGGGCCGGCAGCATTTT. Translating gives CATSDFGGRQHF.

The chain joins TRBV5-1 to TRBJ2-7; 9 bases are a match to TRBD2. V lost 1 base, J lost 5 bases, and 4 bases stayed unmatched. The CDR3 contains 14 residues. Germline V lookup: CDR1 SGHRS, CDR2 YFSETQ. The CDR3 region has the DNA TGCGCCAGCAGCTTGAGTAGCGGGAGCGACGAGCAGTACTTC. It yields the protein CASSLSSGSDEQYF.

The chain carries TRBV7-2 and TRBJ1-1; D gene uncertain. Per the germline V gene, CDR1 is SGHTA and CDR2 is FQGNSA. This CDR3 comprises 14 residues. Trimming stripped 4 bases from V and 3 bases from J, with 12 bases between. DNA of the CDR3: TGTGCCAGCAGCTGGCGGAGAGCAGACACTGAAGCTTTCTTT. Translation gives CASSWRRADTEAFF.

The genes are TRBV29-1 and TRBJ1-1; possible D gene TRBD1, 5 bases. From germline, CDR1 is SQVTM and CDR2 ANQGSEA. The CDR3 is 13 residues long. The ends were cut back, 5 bases at V and 11 bases at J, with 21 bases in the middle. The CDR3 sequence: CSVTSSGRGEAFF. For the CDR3, the DNA is TGCAGCGTTACTTCGTCAGGGCGTGGAGAGGCTTTCTTT. Complete variable domain (other parts from reference TRBV29-1 and TRBJ1-1): SAVISQKPSRDICQRGTSLTIQCQVDSQVTMMFWYRQQPGQSLTLIATANQGSEATYESGFVIDKFPISRPNLTFSTLTVSNMSPEDSSIYLCSVTSSGRGEAFFGQGTRLTVV.

The V gene is TRBV28, the J gene TRBJ2-1; 15 bases map to TRBD2. CDR1 is MDHEN, CDR2 SYDVKM, per germline. CDR3 length equals 20 residues. Trimming cost V 8 bases and J 0 bases; bases outside gene matches: 14. The CDR3 DNA follows: TGTGCCAGCCGTTCCACTCCGGGACTAGCGGGAGGCCTCTCCTACAATGAGCAGTTCTTC. Its protein product is CASRSTPGLAGGLSYNEQFF.

The V call is TRBV11-2, the J call TRBJ2-7; D gene unclear. This CDR3 contains 14 residues. CDR1 and CDR2 from the germline V gene are SGHAT and FQNNGV. V was shortened by 3 bases and J by 0 bases, with 9 bases between the two germline ends. The CDR3: CASSLFRGSYEQYF. CDR3 in DNA: TGTGCCAGCAGCTTGTTTAGAGGCTCCTACGAGCAGTACTTC.

The V and J genes are TRBV29-1 and TRBJ2-1; 9 bases match TRBD1. Trimming at V came to 2 bases and at J to 9 bases, leaving 11 bases not matched to a gene. CDR1 is SQVTM and CDR2 is ANQGSEA in the germline V gene. CDR3 length: 15 amino acids. CDR3 sequence: CSVEPRTGDWGEQFF. CDR3 sequence (DNA): TGCAGCGTTGAACCGCGGACAGGGGATTGGGGTGAGCAGTTCTTC.

This clone was observed a few times. The rearrangement joins TRBV5-8 to TRBJ2-3; no firm D call. Trimming stripped 1 base from V and 6 bases from J, with 9 bases between. Germline CDR1 is SGHTS and CDR2 is YDEGEE. The CDR3 totals 13 residues. CDR3 in amino acids: CASSLSRPDTQYF. The CDR3 DNA reads TGTGCCAGCAGCTTGAGCCGTCCGGATACGCAGTATTTT.

This clone was detected a few times. V usage is TRBV18 and J usage is TRBJ1-6; possibly TRBD1 for D (6 bases). Germline CDR1 reads KGHSH; CDR2 reads LQKENI. V shed 6 bases and J shed 5 bases, with 17 bases lying between them. The CDR3 spans 16 residues. The CDR3 sequence: CASSTGSIRNNSPLHF. CDR3 in DNA: TGTGCCAGCTCTACAGGGTCGATCCGAAATAATTCACCCCTCCACTTT. The full variable domain, in which reference TRBV18 and TRBJ1-6 provide the parts outside the CDR3, is NAGVMQNPRHLVRRRGQEARLRCSPMKGHSHVYWYRQLPEEGLKFMVYLQKENIIDESGMPKERFSAEFPKEGPSILRIQQVVRGDSAAYFCASSTGSIRNNSPLHFGNGTRLTVT.

CDR3 sequence reads: CASKVGQMMNTEAFF. The DNA of the CDR3 is TGTGCCAGCAAAGTGGGACAGATGATGAACACTGAAGCTTTCTTT. V usage is TRBV28 and J usage is TRBJ1-1; 7 bases match TRBD1. The germline V gene encodes CDR1 MDHEN and CDR2 SYDVKM. The CDR3 has 15 residues. J was trimmed by 0 bases and V by 7 bases; bases with no gene match: 8. Supplemented by reference TRBV28 and TRBJ1-1, the full variable domain reads DVKVTQSSRYLVKRTGEKVFLECVQDMDHENMFWYRQDPGLGLRLIYFSYDVKMKEKGDIPEGYSVSREKKERFSLILESASTNQTSMYLCASKVGQMMNTEAFFGQGTRLTVV.

The chain employs TRBV5-1 and TRBJ2-5; D unresolved. The ends were cut back, 4 bases at V and 2 bases at J, with 18 bases in the middle. The CDR3 runs 16 residues. The germline V gene has CDR1 SGHRS and CDR2 YFSETQ. CDR3 sequence (DNA): TGCGCCAGCAGCCCAGCCGGATATGGGCCACAAGAGACCCAGTACTTC. This sequence encodes CASSPAGYGPQETQYF.

This clone has only one observation. At one end, the junction sequence differs from germline, possibly due to a read error. The V and J genes are TRBV9 and TRBJ2-2; 10 positions match TRBD1. Germline V gene lookup returns CDR1 SGDLS and CDR2 YYNGEE. CDR3 length equals 16 residues. CDR3 DNA: TGTGCCAGCAGCACGAGACAGGGGGCGAATACCGGGGAGCTGTTTTTT. Amino acids: CASSTRQGANTGELFF.

The V gene is TRBV13, the J gene TRBJ2-3; 8 nucleotides match TRBD1. V gave up 5 bases and J gave up 6 bases; unmatched junction bases: 7. The germline V gene encodes CDR1 PRHDT and CDR2 FYEKMQ (reference sequence). CDR3 size: 14 residues. The CDR3 region has the DNA TGTGCCAGCAGCCCGACAGGGGAGGCGGATACGCAGTATTTT. Its protein is CASSPTGEADTQYF.

The V call is TRBV29-1, the J call TRBJ1-4; 10 bases are shared with TRBD1. The length of the CDR3 is 14 residues. Trimming took 4 bases from V and 8 from J; bases not matched to a gene: 7. Germline V CDR1 and CDR2: SQVTM, ANQGSEA. The CDR3, as DNA: TGCAGCGTTGTGCGAGGGACAGGGGACGAAAAACTGTTTTTT. This codes for CSVVRGTGDEKLFF.

This chain uses TRBV28 with TRBJ2-5, with TRBD2 matching over 8 bases. Germline V CDR1 and CDR2: MDHEN, SYDVKM. V was pared by 6 bases and J by 5 bases, with 8 bases of the junction left unmatched. This CDR3 is 14 amino acids long. The DNA of the CDR3 is TGTGCCAGCAGACCCGGGACGGGAGGGGAGACCCAGTACTTC. Translating it yields CASRPGTGGETQYF. The variable domain in full, with the rest retrieved from reference TRBV28 and TRBJ2-5, is DVKVTQSSRYLVKRTGEKVFLECVQDMDHENMFWYRQDPGLGLRLIYFSYDVKMKEKGDIPEGYSVSREKKERFSLILESASTNQTSMYLCASRPGTGGETQYFGPGTRLLVL.

The sample holds one count of this clone. The chain recombines TRBV2 with TRBJ1-2; TRBD1 might be the D (5 bases). The V gene's germline CDR1 is SNHLY and CDR2 FYNNEI. The CDR3 extends over 15 amino acids. Trimming left V 11 bases short and J 4 bases short, with 23 bases between. CDR3 residues: CACLVRTRSSYGYTF. The CDR3 DNA sequence: TGTGCCTGTCTAGTACGGACAAGGTCATCCTATGGCTACACCTTC.

V usage is TRBV2 and J usage is TRBJ2-7; D unresolved. Trimming removed 4 bases at V and 6 bases at J, with 10 bases between. The germline V gene encodes CDR1 SNHLY and CDR2 FYNNEI. The CDR3 runs 12 residues. The CDR3 here is CASSGGWAEQYF. Here the CDR3 DNA reads TGTGCCAGCAGTGGTGGCTGGGCCGAGCAGTACTTC.

The chain combines TRBV19 with TRBJ1-5, with D possibly matching TRBD1 (6 bases). Deletions cut 6 bases from V and 0 bases from J, with 12 bases between. The CDR3 extends over 15 amino acids. The germline V gene encodes CDR1 LNHDA and CDR2 SQIVND (reference sequence). For the CDR3, the DNA is TGTGCCAGTAGGGACAGACTTCATAGCAATCAGCCCCAGCATTTT. Its protein is CASRDRLHSNQPQHF.

The chain joins TRBV28 to TRBJ2-1; 13 bases agree with TRBD2. The V segment lost 5 bases and the J segment 1 base; nucleotides outside the gene matches: 2. The CDR3 sequence is 16 residues long. The germline CDR1 and CDR2 sequences are MDHEN and SYDVKM. CDR3 coding DNA: TGTGCCAGCAGTATGACTAGCGGGAGGTCCTACAATGAGCAGTTCTTC. This translates into CASSMTSGRSYNEQFF.

CDR3 nucleotide sequence: TGTGCCAGCAGCCAAGACGGGAGGGTGGGCGGAGGGAATGAAAAACTGTTTTTT. Translation gives CASSQDGRVGGGNEKLFF. The rearrangement joins TRBV4-2 to TRBJ1-4; no definite D call. From germline, CDR1 is LGHNA and CDR2 YNFKEQ. This CDR3 contains 18 residues. Trimming took 0 bases from V and 5 from J, leaving 19 bases between them.

The chain combines TRBV4-2 with TRBJ2-7, with 7 bases identical to TRBD2. The CDR3 contains 16 residues. The trim removed 3 bases at V and 0 bases at J, leaving 8 bases unmatched. CDR1 and CDR2 (germline): LGHNA, YNFKEQ. CDR3 sequence reads: CASSHGVAGDSYEQYF. CDR3 bases: TGTGCCAGCAGCCATGGGGTGGCGGGGGACTCCTACGAGCAGTACTTC.

This clone has a single count. The J gene is TRBJ2-1, the V gene TRBV27; the D is unclear. This CDR3 has 16 amino acids. Germline loops: CDR1 MNHEY, CDR2 SMNVEV (reference sequence). The V gene lost 0 bases and the J gene lost 7 bases, with 16 bases spanning the gap. The CDR3 here is CASSLSPSETKNEQFF. For the CDR3, the DNA is TGTGCCAGCAGTTTATCGCCTAGTGAGACCAAAAATGAGCAGTTCTTC.

The chain carries TRBV19 and TRBJ1-4; TRBD1 agrees at 11 bases. This CDR3 region has 16 residues. V lost 0 bases to trimming and J lost 8 bases; unmatched junction nucleotides: 5. Germline V gene data show CDR1 as LNHDA and CDR2 as SQIVND (reference sequence). The CDR3 region is CASSIDGQGAGEKLFF. The CDR3 nucleotides are TGTGCCAGTAGTATAGACGGACAGGGGGCCGGAGAAAAACTGTTTTTT.

The rearrangement uses TRBV5-1 and TRBJ1-4; perhaps TRBD1 as D (5 bases). Germline V gene sequence: CDR1 SGHRS, CDR2 YFSETQ. The CDR3 covers 15 residues. V lost 4 bases, J lost 5 bases, and 15 bases lay in between. The CDR3 spells CASSVDSPRNEKLFF. The DNA of the CDR3 is TGCGCCAGCAGCGTCGACAGCCCTCGGAATGAAAAACTGTTTTTT.

Written as DNA, the CDR3 is TGTGCCATCAGAAGGGGGGGTTCAGGGGATGAGCAGTTCTTC. Translated: CAIRRGGSGDEQFF. This sequence joins TRBV10-3 and TRBJ2-1; tentative D call: TRBD2 (7 bases). The CDR3 has 14 amino acids. CDR1 is ENHRY, CDR2 SYGVKD, per germline. Trimming took 6 bases from V and 8 from J, leaving 17 bases between them.